The rows below give T cell receptor beta chains drawn from one sample of a study of blood T cell repertoires in COVID-19. The data were produced by immunoSEQ multiplex PCR, yet TCRdb's version contains in-frame clones alone and is incomplete. The sample holds 74,000 or so clones, roughly nine tenths seen once. The source material was peripheral blood. These receptors originate from a man aged 45-65 years with active COVID-19. The CDR3 runs from the conserved cysteine through the conserved F or W. Fields, in order: J gene, V gene, D gene, clone size, CDR3 DNA, CDR3 protein. D genes are given only for firm matches. Rows may omit the clone size; those that give it use once, few, many or a size class.

j_call: TRBJ2-5; v_call: TRBV15; d_call: .; clone_size: once; cdr3_nt: TGTGCCACCAGCAGAGTTGGGGACTTCGGGACCCAGTACTTC; cdr3_aa: CATSRVGDFGTQYF
j_call: TRBJ1-1; v_call: TRBV29-1; d_call: .; clone_size: .; cdr3_nt: TGCAGCGATGGAGGAACAGGGCGGACTGAAGCTTTCTTT; cdr3_aa: CSDGGTGRTEAFF
j_call: TRBJ1-5; v_call: TRBV6-1; d_call: .; clone_size: .; cdr3_nt: TGTGCCAGCAGTGAATCAGGGGCCAATCAGCCCCAGCATTTT; cdr3_aa: CASSESGANQPQHF
j_call: TRBJ2-7; v_call: TRBV18; d_call: .; clone_size: .; cdr3_nt: TGTGCCAGCTCACCGACAGGCCGGGATGGCGAGCAGTACTTC; cdr3_aa: CASSPTGRDGEQYF
j_call: TRBJ1-1; v_call: TRBV12-3/TRBV12-4; d_call: .; clone_size: .; cdr3_nt: TGTGCCAGCAGTCCGGACACTGAAGCTTTCTTT; cdr3_aa: CASSPDTEAFF
j_call: TRBJ1-2; v_call: TRBV10-3; d_call: .; clone_size: .; cdr3_nt: TGTGCCATCAGTGAGTCGACTCAGTATGGCTACACCTTC; cdr3_aa: CAISESTQYGYTF
j_call: TRBJ2-1; v_call: TRBV5-6; d_call: .; clone_size: .; cdr3_nt: TGTGCCAGCAGCTTGGCCAGTTCTGTGCAGTTCTTC; cdr3_aa: CASSLASSVQFF
j_call: TRBJ2-7; v_call: TRBV5-1; d_call: TRBD1; clone_size: .; cdr3_nt: TGCGCCAGCAGCCCCGATCCGGGACAGGGTGTTCAGTACTTC; cdr3_aa: CASSPDPGQGVQYF
j_call: TRBJ1-5; v_call: TRBV4-1; d_call: .; clone_size: few; cdr3_nt: TGCGCCAGCAGCCACCCGGGGGGGCAAAACATTAATCAGCCCCAGCATTTT; cdr3_aa: CASSHPGGQNINQPQHF
j_call: TRBJ1-2; v_call: TRBV2; d_call: .; clone_size: .; cdr3_nt: TGTGCCAGCAGTGAGTCGGACACGTATGGCTACACCTTC; cdr3_aa: CASSESDTYGYTF
j_call: TRBJ1-2; v_call: TRBV14; d_call: TRBD1; clone_size: .; cdr3_nt: TGTGCCAGCAGCCGCTCCAGACAGGGGGATGGCTACACCTTC; cdr3_aa: CASSRSRQGDGYTF
j_call: TRBJ1-1; v_call: TRBV25-1; d_call: .; clone_size: .; cdr3_nt: TGTGCCAGCAGTGAATATAGGGGTAACACTGAAGCTTTCTTT; cdr3_aa: CASSEYRGNTEAFF
j_call: TRBJ2-7; v_call: TRBV4-1; d_call: TRBD1; clone_size: .; cdr3_nt: TGCGCCAGCAGCGCGATGGACAGGGTCCACGAGCAGTACTTC; cdr3_aa: CASSAMDRVHEQYF
j_call: TRBJ2-1; v_call: TRBV10-2; d_call: .; clone_size: .; cdr3_nt: TGCGCCAGCTCTGGAGCTCCCATCTACAATGAGCAGTTCTTC; cdr3_aa: CASSGAPIYNEQFF
j_call: TRBJ2-7; v_call: TRBV7-8; d_call: .; clone_size: .; cdr3_nt: TGTGCCAGCAGCCCTCGACAGAGCTCCTACGAGCAGTACTTC; cdr3_aa: CASSPRQSSYEQYF
j_call: TRBJ1-3; v_call: TRBV11-2; d_call: TRBD1; clone_size: once; cdr3_nt: TGTGCCAGCAGCCCCCGCGTTAAAGGACAGGGGTCTGGAAACACCATATATTTT; cdr3_aa: CASSPRVKGQGSGNTIYF
j_call: TRBJ1-6; v_call: TRBV9; d_call: .; clone_size: few; cdr3_nt: TGTGCCAGCAGCGCCGACAATGTTTCACCCCTCCACTTT; cdr3_aa: CASSADNVSPLHF
j_call: TRBJ1-4; v_call: TRBV2; d_call: TRBD1; clone_size: .; cdr3_nt: TGTGCCAGCAGTGGGCAGGGACAGGGGAACGAAAAACTGTTTTTT; cdr3_aa: CASSGQGQGNEKLFF
j_call: TRBJ1-4; v_call: TRBV5-1; d_call: .; clone_size: once; cdr3_nt: TGCGCCAGCAGCTTGGTTATTCAGGGGACGGCAACTAATGAAAAACTGTTTTTT; cdr3_aa: CASSLVIQGTATNEKLFF
j_call: TRBJ2-5; v_call: TRBV12-5; d_call: .; clone_size: once; cdr3_nt: TGTGCTAGTGGTTTGCCCCCAGGGGAGACCCAGTACTTC; cdr3_aa: CASGLPPGETQYF
j_call: TRBJ2-7; v_call: TRBV7-9; d_call: .; clone_size: few; cdr3_nt: TGTGCCAGCAGCTTAGGTTCGGCCGCGGCCGAGCAGTACTTC; cdr3_aa: CASSLGSAAAEQYF
j_call: TRBJ2-7; v_call: TRBV5-6; d_call: TRBD1; clone_size: .; cdr3_nt: TGTGCCAGCAGCAGCCGGGACAGACCGGCCGAGCAGTACTTC; cdr3_aa: CASSSRDRPAEQYF
j_call: TRBJ1-1; v_call: TRBV29-1; d_call: .; clone_size: .; cdr3_nt: TGCAGCGTTGAAGATGTGGCTCGCCTTGAAGCTTTCTTT; cdr3_aa: CSVEDVARLEAFF
j_call: TRBJ1-6; v_call: TRBV12-3/TRBV12-4; d_call: TRBD1; clone_size: .; cdr3_nt: TGTGCCAGCAACAGGGGTAATTCACCCCTCCACTTT; cdr3_aa: CASNRGNSPLHF
j_call: TRBJ2-4; v_call: TRBV29-1; d_call: .; clone_size: .; cdr3_nt: TGCAGCGTTGGGGGCAGCTTAACGGGAGCCAAAAACATTCAGTACTTC; cdr3_aa: CSVGGSLTGAKNIQYF